This entry lists 9 T cell receptor beta chains sequenced from one sample in a study of patients and donors after allogeneic stem cell transplantation. TCRdb used MiXCR to reprocess the RT-PCR reads, holding one entry per CDR3 protein. The table lists 20,000 to 30,000 distinct CDR3 sequences, approximately 43% of them singletons. What was sequenced was blood, either unsorted or a sorted T cell fraction (not recorded which). The source is a human donor who was either an allogeneic HSCT recipient or a stem cell or donor lymphocyte infusion donor (not recorded which). It is not recorded whose cells these are; they may come from a transplant donor.

This clonotype has more than one count but fewer than ten. The genes are TRBV12-3 or TRBV12-4 and TRBJ1-6; D possibly corresponds to TRBD1 (6 bases). Trimming stripped 3 bases from V and 0 bases from J, with 12 bases between. CDR3 size: 17 residues. CDR3 sequence reads: CASSLFRGGSYNSPLHF. The CDR3 nucleotides read TGTGCCAGCAGTTTGTTTAGGGGGGGCTCCTATAATTCACCCCTCCACTTT.

This clonotype was observed at least ten times. This chain connects TRBV20-1 to TRBJ1-5; unclear D gene. Per the germline V gene, CDR1 is DFQATT and CDR2 is SNEGSKA (reference sequence). The ends were cut back, 0 bases at V and 7 bases at J, with 10 bases in the middle. This CDR3 is 13 amino acids long. The CDR3 spells CSARDQGRQPQHF. CDR3 DNA sequence: TGCAGTGCTAGAGATCAAGGGAGGCAGCCCCAGCATTTT.

The chain links TRBV5-1 to TRBJ2-7; 8 bases align to TRBD1. CDR1 is SGHRS, CDR2 YFSETQ, per germline. V dropped 1 base and J dropped 4; count of bases not matched to a gene: 4. The CDR3 covers 14 residues. The CDR3 is CASSLRTGWYEQYF. The CDR3 DNA reads TGCGCCAGCAGCTTGAGGACAGGGTGGTACGAGCAGTACTTC.

This clonotype has just a few counts. The chain carries TRBV6-1 and TRBJ2-2, with a weak D call TRBD1 (6 bases). Germline CDR1 reads MNHNS; CDR2 reads SASEGT. The CDR3 has 16 amino acids. V was shortened by 0 bases and J by 0 bases, with 8 bases between the two germline ends. The CDR3 spells CASSEAYRANTGELFF. The CDR3 coding sequence is TGTGCCAGCAGTGAAGCGTACAGGGCGAACACCGGGGAGCTGTTTTTT.

This clonotype has only a few counts. The rearrangement uses TRBV29-1 and TRBJ1-1, with D tentatively TRBD1 (6 bases). V lost 6 bases, J lost 6 bases, and 11 bases lay in between. This CDR3 region has 11 residues. Per the germline V gene, CDR1 is SQVTM and CDR2 is ANQGSEA. CDR3 DNA: TGCAGCGTGTGGACAGTTCCTGAAGCTTTCTTT. It is translated as CSVWTVPEAFF.

J is TRBJ1-5 and V is TRBV7-8; D is unclear. Trimming took 4 bases from V and 3 from J, leaving 7 bases between them. This CDR3 has 13 residues. Germline lookup yields CDR1 SGHVS and CDR2 FQNEAQ. As DNA, the CDR3 is TGTGCCAGCAGCTCCCCGGACAATCAGCCCCAGCATTTT. Protein product: CASSSPDNQPQHF. Full variable domain (rest looked up from reference TRBV7-8 and TRBJ1-5): GAGVSQSPRYKVAKRGQDVALRCDPISGHVSLFWYQQALGQGPEFLTYFQNEAQLDKSGLPSDRFFAERPEGSVSTLKIQRTQQEDSAVYLCASSSPDNQPQHFGDGTRLSIL.

V gene TRBV5-1 combines with J gene TRBJ2-3; D may be TRBD2 (5 bases). The germline gives CDR1 SGHRS, CDR2 YFSETQ. The CDR3 has 15 amino acids. The ends were cut back, 0 bases at V and 2 bases at J, with 10 bases in the middle. The DNA of the CDR3 is TGCGCCAGCAGCTTGGCCGGCCGGGACACAGATACGCAGTATTTT. As protein: CASSLAGRDTDTQYF.

This clonotype appeared a few times. The chain recombines TRBV5-5 with TRBJ1-1; D uncertain. The V gene lost 4 bases and the J gene lost 1 base, with 14 bases spanning the gap. CDR1 and CDR2 from the germline V gene are SGHKS and YYEKEE (reference sequence). This CDR3 is 15 amino acids long. This chain's CDR3 is CASSPLARSNTEAFF. Written as DNA, the CDR3 is TGTGCCAGCAGCCCTTTGGCCAGATCGAACACTGAAGCTTTCTTT.

This clonotype was detected a few times. This chain connects TRBV7-9 to TRBJ1-6; TRBD1 matches 9 bases. Per the germline V gene, CDR1 is SEHNR and CDR2 is FQNEAQ (reference sequence). The V and J ends lost 4 bases and 9 bases, in that order; junction bases with no gene match: 4. This CDR3 spans 14 amino acids. The CDR3 protein is CASSSGQGGSPLHF. The CDR3 region has the DNA TGTGCCAGCAGCTCGGGACAGGGAGGTTCACCCCTCCACTTT.